One and the same sample provided the 30 T cell receptor beta chains below, sequenced in a study of cytomegalovirus exposure and HLA in healthy donors (dated by TCRdb to 2016 to 2017). Library generation was performed with the immunoSEQ multiplex PCR assay. The multiplex PCR relied on a mix of 60 forward primers for TCR Vbeta segments and 13 reverse primers for TCR Jbeta segments. TCRdb provides this immuneACCESS table in a form limited to in-frame rearrangements. Some clones are lacking; in checked studies, under half of them reflect an unresolved V gene, and why the rest are absent is not known. The sample includes almost 200,000 clones, with around 79% observed a single time. Of the sample, about 0.36% is held by the ten largest clones. Sequenced input: PBMCs. These receptors originate from a male donor in good health and CMV-seropositive.

The J gene is TRBJ2-1, the V gene TRBV7-6; possible D gene TRBD1, 6 bases. Trimming took off 3 bases at V and 0 bases at J, with 15 bases between the two ends. This CDR3 region has 17 residues. The germline V gene encodes CDR1 SGHVS and CDR2 FNYEAQ. The CDR3 sequence is CASSFLQGASSYNEQFF. In DNA, the CDR3 is TGTGCCAGCAGCTTCTTACAGGGTGCGAGCTCCTACAATGAGCAGTTCTTC.

The V call is TRBV28, the J call TRBJ2-5; D is ambiguous. V lost 6 bases and J lost 2, with 10 bases in between. CDR1 MDHEN and CDR2 SYDVKM come from the germline V gene. The CDR3 totals 13 residues. CDR3 loop: CASSLFAQETQYF. The CDR3 region has the DNA TGTGCCAGCAGCCTATTTGCTCAAGAGACCCAGTACTTC.

The chain recombines TRBV6-5 with TRBJ1-1, with 7 bases fitting TRBD1. The CDR3 runs 15 residues. The V gene's germline CDR1 is MNHEY and CDR2 SVGAGI. With 2 bases clipped from V and 6 bases from J, the junction kept 9 bases outside the gene matches. The CDR3 is CASSYKTDRRAEAFF. Here the CDR3 DNA reads TGTGCCAGCAGTTACAAAACGGACAGGCGCGCTGAAGCTTTCTTT.

The chain links TRBV28 to TRBJ1-4; D is unresolved. The CDR3 runs 17 residues. Germline V gene data show CDR1 as MDHEN and CDR2 as SYDVKM. V gave up 0 bases and J gave up 0 bases, with 11 bases separating them. The DNA of the CDR3 is TGTGCCAGCAGTTTATGGGAGGCGGCAGCAACTAATGAAAAACTGTTTTTT. Translated, it gives CASSLWEAAATNEKLFF.

The rearrangement links TRBV14 to TRBJ2-2; 7 bases are shared with TRBD2. The CDR3 runs 17 residues. V lost 3 bases to trimming and J lost 3 bases; unmatched junction nucleotides: 10. CDR1 is SGHDN, CDR2 FVKESK, per germline. This chain's CDR3 is CASSHKGGPIYTGELFF. Here the CDR3 DNA reads TGTGCCAGCAGCCATAAGGGAGGGCCGATATACACCGGGGAGCTGTTTTTT.

This chain links TRBV5-1 with TRBJ2-3; 7 bases fit TRBD2. CDR3 length: 16 residues. Trimming at V came to 4 bases and at J to 0 bases, leaving 8 bases not matched to a gene. Per germline, CDR1 SGHRS and CDR2 YFSETQ. In DNA form, the CDR3 reads TGCGCCAGCAGCCTGGGTCGCGGGAGAAGCACAGATACGCAGTATTTT. Translation: CASSLGRGRSTDTQYF.

The chain joins TRBV27 to TRBJ1-1; TRBD1 might be the D (5 bases). Germline CDR1 is MNHEY and CDR2 is SMNVEV (reference sequence). Trimming took off 2 bases at V and 7 bases at J, with 11 bases between the two ends. The CDR3 extends over 13 amino acids. The DNA of the CDR3 is TGTGCCAGCAGTTTAGGGACTGCTAATGAAGCTTTCTTT. As protein: CASSLGTANEAFF.

The chain employs TRBV5-6 and TRBJ2-7; 15 nucleotides match TRBD2. Unmatched junction bases numbered 3, after V lost 0 bases and J lost 5 bases. CDR3 length equals 16 residues. Germline-derived CDR1 and CDR2 are SGHDT and YYEEEE. The CDR3 loop reads CASSLAGTSGGNEQYF. The CDR3 nucleotides read TGTGCCAGCAGCTTGGCCGGGACTAGCGGGGGGAACGAGCAGTACTTC.

As concerns this clone: The identical CDR3 is also encoded by other nucleotide sequences in the sample. The gene calls are TRBV5-1 and TRBJ2-7, with TRBD1 identical over 9 bases. This CDR3 region has 15 residues. Germline lookup yields CDR1 SGHRS and CDR2 YFSETQ. J was trimmed by 3 bases and V by 4 bases; bases with no gene match: 8. The DNA of the CDR3 is TGCGCCAGCAGCCTCCCAGGACAGGGGAGCTACGAGCAGTACTTC. It yields the protein CASSLPGQGSYEQYF.

The chain employs TRBV6-1 and TRBJ2-7; TRBD1 matches at 7 bases. Germline-derived CDR1 and CDR2 are MNHNS and SASEGT. The J segment lost 3 bases and the V segment lost 5 bases, leaving 10 bases of the junction unmatched. The CDR3 totals 15 residues. CDR3 sequence (DNA): TGTGCCAGCAGTCCGCCCGGCCGGACAGGCTACGAGCAGTACTTC. This sequence encodes CASSPPGRTGYEQYF.

The rearrangement joins TRBV2 to TRBJ1-2; 8 bases are a match to TRBD1. In germline, CDR1 is SNHLY, CDR2 FYNNEI. The V and J ends lost 6 bases and 7 bases, in that order; junction bases with no gene match: 7. This CDR3 region has 13 residues. CDR3 bases: TGTGCCAGCAGGTCACAGGGGGACGGTGGCTACACCTTC. It specifies CASRSQGDGGYTF.

The J gene is TRBJ1-5, the V gene TRBV19; no definite D call. CDR1 and CDR2 (germline): LNHDA, SQIVND (reference sequence). The CDR3 has 12 amino acids. Trimming cost V 5 bases and J 10 bases, with 12 bases left between them. The CDR3 protein is CASSSSSGPQHF. CDR3 nucleotides: TGTGCCAGTAGTTCCTCGAGTGGTCCCCAGCATTTT. The variable domain in full, completed from reference TRBV19 and TRBJ1-5, reads DGGITQSPKYLFRKEGQNVTLSCEQNLNHDAMYWYRQDPGQGLRLIYYSQIVNDFQKGDIAEGYSVSREKKESFPLTVTSAQKNPTAFYLCASSSSSGPQHFGDGTRLSIL.

This clone was seen only a few times. This chain links TRBV4-3 with TRBJ2-2, with D perhaps matching TRBD2 (6 bases). The CDR3 runs 14 residues. The V gene's germline CDR1 is LGHNA and CDR2 YSLEER. V was cut by 4 bases and J by 3 bases, with 9 bases left in between. The CDR3 loop reads CASSLGEDTGELFF. The CDR3, as DNA: TGCGCCAGCAGCCTCGGGGAGGACACCGGGGAGCTGTTTTTT.

This clone was counted only a few times. This chain connects TRBV11-2 to TRBJ2-3, with a possible D match to TRBD2 (7 bases). V lost 0 bases and J lost 5, with 15 bases in between. This CDR3 is 16 amino acids long. CDR1 is SGHAT and CDR2 is FQNNGV in the germline V gene. CDR3 sequence reads: CASSLDALGGLDTQYF. DNA for the CDR3: TGTGCCAGCAGCTTAGATGCTCTCGGGGGGCTAGATACGCAGTATTTT.

This clone was detected only once. The chain has TRBV11-2 and TRBJ1-1, with TRBD1 matching 10 bases. The CDR3 is made up of 15 amino acids. J gave up 0 bases and V 3 bases, and 1 base lay outside the gene matches. CDR1 SGHAT and CDR2 FQNNGV come from the germline V gene. CDR3 sequence (DNA): TGTGCCAGCAGCTTGGGACAGGGGATGAACACTGAAGCTTTCTTT. This codes for CASSLGQGMNTEAFF. Complete variable domain (other parts from reference TRBV11-2 and TRBJ1-1): EAGVAQSPRYKIIEKRQSVAFWCNPISGHATLYWYQQILGQGPKLLIQFQNNGVVDDSQLPKDRFSAERLKGVDSTLKIQPAKLEDSAVYLCASSLGQGMNTEAFFGQGTRLTVV.

CDR3 sequence (DNA): TGTGCCAGCCGATTACAGCAGAATGAAAAACTGTTTTTT. Translated, it gives CASRLQQNEKLFF. The V and J genes are TRBV7-9 and TRBJ1-4; D is unresolved. V lost 8 bases, J lost 5 bases, and 12 bases lay in between. Germline V lookup: CDR1 SEHNR, CDR2 FQNEAQ (reference sequence). The CDR3 consists of 13 residues.

The chain is built from TRBV5-1 and TRBJ2-1, with 7 positions matching TRBD2. Looked up from germline, CDR1 is SGHRS and CDR2 is YFSETQ. This CDR3 spans 12 amino acids. Germline trimming cut 9 bases from V and 5 bases from J; bases unmatched to any gene: 5. CDR3: CAISGTNNEQFF. The DNA for the CDR3 is TGCGCCATCTCCGGGACTAACAATGAGCAGTTCTTC.

CDR3: CASSQVRGSWGELFF. CDR3 DNA: TGCGCCAGCAGCCAAGTAAGGGGTTCGTGGGGGGAGCTGTTTTTT. The chain couples TRBV4-3 to TRBJ2-2; D may be TRBD1 (5 bases). Trimming took 1 base from V and 8 from J, leaving 14 bases between them. Germline loops: CDR1 LGHNA, CDR2 YSLEER. The CDR3 has 15 residues.

Worth noting for this clone: The conserved closing phenylalanine or tryptophan is absent in this CDR3, likely reflecting a read error. The chain combines TRBV10-3 with TRBJ1-1; possible D gene TRBD1, 5 bases. The V gene's germline CDR1 is ENHRY and CDR2 SYGVKD. CDR3 size: 13 residues. The V and J ends lost 7 bases and 3 bases respectively, with 12 bases between them. The CDR3 DNA reads as TGTGCCATCATGAGGGGAAGGGACACTGAAGCTTTCCTT. Its protein is CAIMRGRDTEAFL.

The rearrangement links TRBV14 to TRBJ2-7, with D possibly matching TRBD2 (6 bases). The CDR3 covers 16 residues. Germline values: CDR1 SGHDN, CDR2 FVKESK. The V and J ends lost 0 bases and 5 bases respectively, with 17 bases between them. CDR3 DNA: TGTGCCAGCAGCCAAGACTTACAATGGGGGGTCCACGAGCAGTACTTC. Encoded protein: CASSQDLQWGVHEQYF.

This chain joins TRBV15 and TRBJ1-3; 9 nucleotides align to TRBD1. V gave up 6 bases and J gave up 4 bases; unmatched junction bases: 4. CDR3 length equals 14 residues. The germline V gene has CDR1 LNHNV and CDR2 YYDKDF (reference sequence). CDR3 nucleotide sequence: TGTGCCACCAGTAGGACAGGGGACGGAAACACCATATATTTT. This encodes CATSRTGDGNTIYF.

This clone is a singleton in its sample. The CDR3 nucleotides are TGTGCCATCTCGAGAGCCCGAGGCGCAGATACGCAGTATTTT. It is translated as CAISRARGADTQYF. V is TRBV10-3 and J is TRBJ2-3; D is ambiguous. Germline assignment: CDR1 ENHRY and CDR2 SYGVKD. Trimming cost V 8 bases and J 4 bases, with 16 bases left between them. The CDR3 is 14 amino acids.

The rearrangement joins TRBV7-9 to TRBJ1-1, with 10 bases matching TRBD1. The CDR3 length is 14 residues. V lost 3 bases, J lost 7 bases, and 5 bases stayed unmatched. Germline V lookup: CDR1 SEHNR, CDR2 FQNEAQ (reference sequence). CDR3 sequence (DNA): TGTGCCAGCAGCTTGACAGGGGGCGATGGTGAAGCTTTCTTT. Encoded protein: CASSLTGGDGEAFF.

The chain joins TRBV4-2 to TRBJ2-3, with D maybe TRBD2 (5 bases). V was cut by 5 bases and J by 1 base, with 13 bases left in between. This CDR3 has 15 amino acids. Germline CDR1 LGHNA, CDR2 YNFKEQ. CDR3 nucleotides: TGTGCCAGCAGCTCCATACCGGAGGGCACAGATACGCAGTATTTT. It translates to CASSSIPEGTDTQYF.

This chain joins TRBV4-1 and TRBJ2-3; 11 bases map to TRBD2. This CDR3 is 16 amino acids long. Per germline, CDR1 MGHRA and CDR2 YSYEKL. After removal of 4 bases from V and 5 bases from J, the junction contained 8 bases not matched to a gene. The CDR3 bases are TGCGCCAGCAGCCCAGGTAGACTAGCGGGGATAGATACGCAGTATTTT. It specifies CASSPGRLAGIDTQYF.

Concerning this clone itself: At one end the junction does not follow the germline gene, possibly because of a read error. The chain links TRBV7-3 to TRBJ2-7; the D gene is possibly TRBD2 (6 bases). Germline CDR1 is SGHTA and CDR2 is FQGTGA. The CDR3 extends over 13 amino acids. CDR3 sequence (DNA): TGTTCCAGCAGCTTAGTAATGACGGGGGACCGGTACTTC. The encoded protein is CSSSLVMTGDRYF.

The chain has TRBV28 and TRBJ2-6; 7 bases map to TRBD1. V was clipped by 6 bases and J by 0 bases; unmatched bases: 2. Germline lookup yields CDR1 MDHEN and CDR2 SYDVKM. CDR3 length equals 15 residues. The CDR3 sequence is CASRTGSSGANVLTF. The CDR3 coding sequence is TGTGCCAGCAGGACAGGGAGCTCTGGGGCCAACGTCCTGACTTTC.

This clone was seen just once. V usage is TRBV6-6 and J usage is TRBJ1-4; 10 bases line up with TRBD1. This CDR3 is built from 16 residues. Germline V gene data show CDR1 as MNHNY and CDR2 as SVGAGI (reference sequence). The V and J ends lost 6 bases and 4 bases, in that order; junction bases with no gene match: 8. The CDR3 region is CASRDDRGRSNEKLFF. In nucleotides, the CDR3 is TGTGCCAGCAGAGACGACAGGGGGCGAAGTAATGAAAAACTGTTTTTT.

The chain combines TRBV4-2 with TRBJ1-3; D remains ambiguous. This CDR3 has 14 residues. Germline CDR1 is LGHNA and CDR2 is YNFKEQ. Trimming shortened V by 1 base and J by 8 bases, and 12 bases separated the two germline ends. CDR3 bases: TGTGCCAGCAGCCAAGTCGTAGCGCCGGACACCATATATTTT. It yields the protein CASSQVVAPDTIYF.

The rearrangement links TRBV9 to TRBJ2-7; tentatively, D is TRBD2 (7 bases). Germline V gene lookup returns CDR1 SGDLS and CDR2 YYNGEE. Trimming left V 0 bases short and J 3 bases short, with 13 bases between. This CDR3 region has 15 residues. The CDR3: CASSVAAGANYEQYF. The CDR3 region has the DNA TGTGCCAGCAGCGTAGCTGCGGGGGCCAACTACGAGCAGTACTTC.